These 11 T cell receptor beta chains share one sample of origin, sequenced in a study of beta chain features in type 1 diabetes. Sequencing targeted expressed TCRB transcripts, as all isolated RNA had been reverse transcribed. Produced via immunoSEQ multiplex PCR; TCRdb's table is partial and in-frame only. In the table there are fewer than 650,000 clones, about a sixth of which are singletons. Sequenced material: naive CD4+ T cells from blood. The receptor set was obtained from a man in his late teens or twenties in good health.

Details on this clone: Other DNA sequences within the sample encode an identical CDR3. V usage is TRBV5-1 and J usage is TRBJ1-2, with 7 bases that match TRBD1. This CDR3 is built from 14 residues. V shed 0 bases and J 8 bases; nucleotides not matched to a gene: 7. From germline, CDR1 is SGHRS and CDR2 YFSETQ. CDR3 sequence: CASSLDRGEGGYTF. The CDR3 DNA follows: TGCGCCAGCAGCTTGGACAGGGGAGAGGGAGGCTACACCTTC.

The rearrangement uses TRBV27 and TRBJ2-7, with 9 bases that match TRBD1. With V trimmed by 5 bases and J by 0 bases, 5 bases remained unmatched. Germline V gene data show CDR1 as MNHEY and CDR2 as SMNVEV (reference sequence). The CDR3 is made up of 15 amino acids. The CDR3 is CASSRPGQGSYEQYF. CDR3 sequence (DNA): TGTGCCAGCAGTCGACCGGGACAGGGCTCCTACGAGCAGTACTTC.

The rearrangement links TRBV18 to TRBJ2-3; TRBD2 matches 7 bases. Germline V gene lookup returns CDR1 KGHSH and CDR2 LQKENI. V shed 3 bases and J 6 bases; nucleotides not matched to a gene: 12. The CDR3 covers 16 residues. Here the CDR3 DNA reads TGTGCCAGCTCACCCCAACTAGGAGGGAGGGCCGATACGCAGTATTTT. As protein: CASSPQLGGRADTQYF. Supplemented by reference TRBV18 and TRBJ2-3, the full variable domain reads NAGVMQNPRHLVRRRGQEARLRCSPMKGHSHVYWYRQLPEEGLKFMVYLQKENIIDESGMPKERFSAEFPKEGPSILRIQQVVRGDSAAYFCASSPQLGGRADTQYFGPGTRLTVL.

This clone came up a few times. Other DNA sequences of this sample code for an identical CDR3. CDR3 region: CASSQEAGDTEAFF. The DNA of the CDR3 is TGCGCCAGCAGCCAAGAGGCTGGGGACACTGAAGCTTTCTTT. The chain employs TRBV4-3 and TRBJ1-1; D unclear. V lost 0 bases and J lost 3, with 8 bases in between. This CDR3 contains 14 residues. Germline V CDR1 and CDR2: LGHNA, YSLEER.

The V call is TRBV20-1, the J call TRBJ2-7; no clear D. CDR1 and CDR2 from the germline V gene are DFQATT and SNEGSKA (reference sequence). Deletions cut 7 bases from V and 4 bases from J, with 11 bases between. This CDR3 region has 11 residues. CDR3 in amino acids: CSGHYSYEQYF. The CDR3 nucleotides are TGCAGTGGGCACTACAGTTACGAGCAGTACTTC.

This clone showed up just a few times. This chain joins TRBV5-5 and TRBJ2-3, with D tentatively TRBD2 (6 bases). Germline values: CDR1 SGHKS, CDR2 YYEKEE (reference sequence). Trimming took 5 bases from V and 2 from J, leaving 6 bases between them. This CDR3 comprises 12 residues. The CDR3, as DNA: TGTGCCAGCAGGCGGGACACAGATACGCAGTATTTT. Translated, it gives CASRRDTDTQYF.

The J gene is TRBJ1-2, the V gene TRBV15; 10 bases map to TRBD1. The CDR3 is made up of 14 amino acids. After removal of 2 bases from V and 8 bases from J, the junction contained 5 bases not matched to a gene. The germline gives CDR1 LNHNV, CDR2 YYDKDF (reference sequence). As DNA, the CDR3 is TGTGCCACCAGCAGAACCCGGGACAGGGGCGGCTACACCTTC. It translates to CATSRTRDRGGYTF.

The genes are TRBV7-2 and TRBJ1-5, with D uncertain. Trimming removed 5 bases at V and 2 bases at J, with 19 bases between. Per germline, CDR1 SGHTA and CDR2 FQGNSA. The CDR3 has 17 residues. The CDR3 sequence is CASSRSGPRLGNQPQHF. The CDR3 nucleotides read TGTGCCAGCAGCCGTTCCGGGCCCAGGTTGGGCAATCAGCCCCAGCATTTT.

A few counts support this clone. The genes are TRBV7-6 and TRBJ2-7; D tentatively reads TRBD1 or TRBD2 (7 bases each). This CDR3 has 16 amino acids. CDR1 and CDR2 (germline): SGHVS, FNYEAQ. V lost 1 base to trimming and J lost 2 bases, with 15 bases between them. CDR3 DNA: TGTGCCAGCAGCTTAGTGGTTCAGGGGGGGCCCTACGAGCAGTACTTC. The encoded protein is CASSLVVQGGPYEQYF.

The chain employs TRBV10-3 and TRBJ1-4; D is undetermined. Germline loops: CDR1 ENHRY, CDR2 SYGVKD. V was shortened by 8 bases and J by 8 bases, with 9 bases between the two germline ends. The CDR3 extends over 11 amino acids. DNA of the CDR3: TGTGCCATCGGGTACTGGGAAAAACTGTTTTTT. This encodes CAIGYWEKLFF.

The chain carries TRBV4-1 and TRBJ2-2, with D possibly TRBD1 on 6 matching bases. The CDR3 sequence is 16 residues long. The germline CDR1 and CDR2 sequences are MGHRA and YSYEKL. The V and J ends lost 4 bases and 2 bases respectively, with 14 bases between them. CDR3 region: CASSLKGHKNTGELFF. The CDR3 region has the DNA TGCGCCAGCAGCCTAAAGGGACATAAAAACACCGGGGAGCTGTTTTTT.